Listed below are T cell receptor beta chains from one sample, sequenced in a study of T cell changes during pregnancy in multiple sclerosis. The assay was immunoSEQ multiplex PCR, and TCRdb's table has in-frame clones only and misses some. The sample has about 40,000 clones, about 92% seen once. The specimen was CD8+ T cells from peripheral blood mononuclear cells, collected in the first trimester of pregnancy. The source of these receptors is a female donor with multiple sclerosis, enrolled in a pregnancy study. Each CDR3 is given with its conserved first and last residue. The order of the fields is D gene, V gene, J gene, clone size, CDR3 DNA, CDR3 protein. A D gene is named only where the DNA matches it firmly. Only part of the rows carry a size: once, few, many, or a class if the clone is expanded.

>-|TRBV5-4|TRBJ1-6|-
TGTGCCAGCAGCTTGGGGACAGTGAACTATAATTCACCCCTCCACTTT
CASSLGTVNYNSPLHF
>TRBD2|TRBV29-1|TRBJ2-2|-
TGCAGCGTGACTGGACTAGCGGGGGGCCCGGCTACCGGGGAGCTGTTTTTT
CSVTGLAGGPATGELFF
>TRBD1|TRBV7-9|TRBJ2-7|-
TGTGCCAGCAGCCCTACAGGGGACGAGCAGTACTTC
CASSPTGDEQYF
>-|TRBV5-1|TRBJ1-1|-
TGCGCCAGCAGCCTTTCGGGATTAGAGGCTTTCTTT
CASSLSGLEAFF
>-|TRBV6-5|TRBJ2-1|-
TGTGCCAGCAGCAACCAGGGTGGGAATGAGCAGTTCTTC
CASSNQGGNEQFF
>TRBD1|TRBV9|TRBJ1-5|medium-sized
TGTGCCAGCAGCAGAACCGGGACAGGAGATCAGCCCCAGCATTTT
CASSRTGTGDQPQHF
>-|TRBV2|TRBJ2-7|-
TGTGCCAGCAGTGTTAGCAACGAGCAGTACTTC
CASSVSNEQYF
>-|TRBV10-3|TRBJ1-5|-
TGTGCCATCAGTGGGAACAGGGAACCCAATCAGCCCCAGCATTTT
CAISGNREPNQPQHF
>-|TRBV7-3|TRBJ1-1|-
TGTGCCAGCAGCTTAACCGGGGGTGAAGCTTTCTTT
CASSLTGGEAFF
>-|TRBV6-5|TRBJ1-1|few
TGTGCCAGCAGCCCGGGGGGAGGAACTGAAGCTTTCTTT
CASSPGGGTEAFF
>TRBD2|TRBV19|TRBJ2-1|-
TGTGCCAGTAGTATCGATCTAGCGGGGAGCTCCTACAATGAGCAGTTCTTC
CASSIDLAGSSYNEQFF
>TRBD2|TRBV6-1|TRBJ2-3|-
TGTGCCAGCAGTGAAAATAGACTAGCGCAAAGGGCAGATACGCAGTATTTT
CASSENRLAQRADTQYF
>TRBD1|TRBV29-1|TRBJ2-7|-
TGCAGCGTTGGGAGGACAGGGTCGGGGTACGAGCAGTACTTC
CSVGRTGSGYEQYF
>TRBD1|TRBV27|TRBJ2-2|few
TGTGCCAGCAGTGGGACAGACCCGTACGGGGAGCTGTTTTTT
CASSGTDPYGELFF
>TRBD2|TRBV7-6|TRBJ2-3|-
TGTGCCAGCAGCTTAGATCCGGGAGGCTTATTCACAGATACGCAGTATTTT
CASSLDPGGLFTDTQYF
>-|TRBV30|TRBJ2-5|-
TGTGCCTGGAGTGAAAGCAGGGAGACCCAGTACTTC
CAWSESRETQYF
>TRBD2|TRBV14|TRBJ2-7|-
TGTGCCAGCAGCCAAGAGACCACTAGCGATAACTACGAGCAGTACTTC
CASSQETTSDNYEQYF
>-|TRBV29-1|TRBJ2-7|once
TGCAGCGTTGAGTTCGGGGAAAGCTCCTACGAGCAGTACTTC
CSVEFGESSYEQYF
>TRBD2|TRBV7-8|TRBJ2-3|-
TGTGCCAGCAGCTTAGAACCCGGGGGGGCCGCAGATACGCAGTATTTT
CASSLEPGGAADTQYF
>TRBD1|TRBV5-8|TRBJ2-1|-
TGTGCCAGCAGCTCTCAGGGGGCAAGCTCCTACAATGAGCAGTTCTTC
CASSSQGASSYNEQFF
>TRBD2|TRBV6-6|TRBJ2-3|-
TGTGCCAGCAGCGAGACTAGCGGGGGGTTTTATCCGCAGTATTTT
CASSETSGGFYPQYF
>-|TRBV27|TRBJ1-5|-
TGTGCCAGCAGTTCCCGGGAGACACTCTATAGCAATCAGCCCCAGCATTTT
CASSSRETLYSNQPQHF
>-|TRBV4-1|TRBJ2-1|-
TGCGCCAGCAGCCAAGGGGGGGCCTACAATGAGCAGTTCTTC
CASSQGGAYNEQFF
>-|TRBV29-1|TRBJ1-1|-
TGCAGCGTCCAGATAACTGAAGCTTTCTTT
CSVQITEAFF
>TRBD1|TRBV5-6|TRBJ1-2|-
TGTGCCAGCAGCCCCGGGACAGGAGTTAACTATGGCTACACCTTC
CASSPGTGVNYGYTF
>-|TRBV7-9|TRBJ2-1|once
TGTGCCAGCAGCCCTGGCGGGATTGATGAGCAGTTCTTC
CASSPGGIDEQFF
>TRBD1|TRBV2|TRBJ1-5|-
TGTGCCAGCAGTGTCGGCGGGACAGGACTTAGCAATCAGCCCCAGCATTTT
CASSVGGTGLSNQPQHF
>-|TRBV15|TRBJ2-7|-
TGTGCCACCAGCAGAGACAGGGGCCACGAGCAGTACTTC
CATSRDRGHEQYF
>-|TRBV6-5|TRBJ2-7|-
TGTGCCAGCAGTTACTCGAGACAGTCAGACTCCTACGAGCAGTACTTC
CASSYSRQSDSYEQYF
>TRBD2|TRBV7-6|TRBJ2-2|-
TGTGCCAGCAGCTCACCGGCGGGGGGAGGCACCGGGGAGCTGTTTTTT
CASSSPAGGGTGELFF
>TRBD2|TRBV6-1|TRBJ2-2|-
TGTGCCAGCAGAACTAGCGGGGACACCGGGGAGCTGTTTTTT
CASRTSGDTGELFF
>-|TRBV13|TRBJ1-1|-
TGTGCCAGCAGCTTAGGGCGGGGAGAAGCTTTCTTT
CASSLGRGEAFF
>-|TRBV5-1|TRBJ1-2|-
TGCGCCAGCAGCTCGGATGGGGAGATGATCTATGGCTACACCTTC
CASSSDGEMIYGYTF
>-|TRBV18|TRBJ2-7|-
TGTGCCAGCTCACCAGGGGACTTTTCATACGAGCAGTACTTC
CASSPGDFSYEQYF
>TRBD2|TRBV5-1|TRBJ2-3|-
TGCGCCAGCAGCACAAGACTAGCGGGGGCCATCACAGATACGCAGTATTTT
CASSTRLAGAITDTQYF